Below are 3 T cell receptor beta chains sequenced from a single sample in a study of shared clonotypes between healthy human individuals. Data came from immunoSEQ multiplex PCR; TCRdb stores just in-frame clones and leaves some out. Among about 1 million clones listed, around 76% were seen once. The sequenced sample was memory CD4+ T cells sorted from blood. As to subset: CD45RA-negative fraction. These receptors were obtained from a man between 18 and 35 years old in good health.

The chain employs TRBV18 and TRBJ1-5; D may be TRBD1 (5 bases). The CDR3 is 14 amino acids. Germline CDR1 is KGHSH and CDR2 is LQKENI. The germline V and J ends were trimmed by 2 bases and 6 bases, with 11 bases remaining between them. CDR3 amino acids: CASSPSGGVQPQHF. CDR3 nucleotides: TGTGCCAGCTCACCAAGTGGGGGGGTTCAGCCCCAGCATTTT.

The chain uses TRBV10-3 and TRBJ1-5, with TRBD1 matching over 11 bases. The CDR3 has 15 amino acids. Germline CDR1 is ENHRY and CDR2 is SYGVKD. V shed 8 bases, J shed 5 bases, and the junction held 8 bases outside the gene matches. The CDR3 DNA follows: TGTGCCATCGGGTGGACAGGGGGCGCCCATCAGCCCCAGCATTTT. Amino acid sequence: CAIGWTGGAHQPQHF.

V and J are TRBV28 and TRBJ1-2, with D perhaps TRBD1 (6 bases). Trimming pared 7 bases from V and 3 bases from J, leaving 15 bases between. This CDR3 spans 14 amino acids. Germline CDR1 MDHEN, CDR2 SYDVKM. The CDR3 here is CASTPLQGYYGYTF. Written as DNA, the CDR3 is TGTGCCAGCACCCCGTTACAGGGTTACTATGGCTACACCTTC.